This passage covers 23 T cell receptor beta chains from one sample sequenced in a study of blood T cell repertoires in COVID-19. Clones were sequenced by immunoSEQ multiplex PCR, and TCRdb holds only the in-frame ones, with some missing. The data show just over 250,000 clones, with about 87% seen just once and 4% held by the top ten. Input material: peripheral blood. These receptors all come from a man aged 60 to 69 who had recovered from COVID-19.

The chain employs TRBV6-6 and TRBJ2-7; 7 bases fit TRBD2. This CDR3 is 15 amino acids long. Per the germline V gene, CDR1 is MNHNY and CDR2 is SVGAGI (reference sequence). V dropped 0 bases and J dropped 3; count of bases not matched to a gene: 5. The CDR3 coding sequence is TGTGCCAGCAGTTACTCGTCGGGGGGAAACTACGAGCAGTACTTC. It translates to CASSYSSGGNYEQYF.

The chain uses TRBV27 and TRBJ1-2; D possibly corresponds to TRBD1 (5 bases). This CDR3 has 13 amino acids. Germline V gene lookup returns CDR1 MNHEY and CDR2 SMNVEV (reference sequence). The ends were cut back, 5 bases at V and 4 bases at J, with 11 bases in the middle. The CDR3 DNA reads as TGTGCCAGCAGTCTGCGGGGGACCTATGGCTACACCTTC. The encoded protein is CASSLRGTYGYTF.

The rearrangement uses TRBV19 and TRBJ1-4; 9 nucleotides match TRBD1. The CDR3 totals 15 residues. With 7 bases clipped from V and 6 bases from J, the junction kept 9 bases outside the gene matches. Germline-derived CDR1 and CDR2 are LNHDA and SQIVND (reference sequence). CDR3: CASTAIRQGDEKLFF. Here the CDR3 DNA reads TGTGCCAGTACCGCGATACGACAGGGGGATGAAAAACTGTTTTTT.

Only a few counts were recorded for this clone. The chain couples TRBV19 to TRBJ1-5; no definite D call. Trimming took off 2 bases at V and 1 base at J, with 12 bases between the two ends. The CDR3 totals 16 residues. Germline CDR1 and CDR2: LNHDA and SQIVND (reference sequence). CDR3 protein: CASSIRDISSNQPQHF. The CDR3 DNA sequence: TGTGCCAGTAGTATAAGAGACATTTCGAGCAATCAGCCCCAGCATTTT. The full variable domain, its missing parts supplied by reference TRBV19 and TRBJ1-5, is DGGITQSPKYLFRKEGQNVTLSCEQNLNHDAMYWYRQDPGQGLRLIYYSQIVNDFQKGDIAEGYSVSREKKESFPLTVTSAQKNPTAFYLCASSIRDISSNQPQHFGDGTRLSIL.

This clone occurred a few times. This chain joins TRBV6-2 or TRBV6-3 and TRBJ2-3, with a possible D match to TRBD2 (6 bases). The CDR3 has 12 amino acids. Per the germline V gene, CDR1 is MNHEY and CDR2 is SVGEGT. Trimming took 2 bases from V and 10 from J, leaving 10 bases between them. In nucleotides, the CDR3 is TGTGCCAGCAGTTACGGACTATTGGCGCAGTATTTT. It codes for CASSYGLLAQYF.

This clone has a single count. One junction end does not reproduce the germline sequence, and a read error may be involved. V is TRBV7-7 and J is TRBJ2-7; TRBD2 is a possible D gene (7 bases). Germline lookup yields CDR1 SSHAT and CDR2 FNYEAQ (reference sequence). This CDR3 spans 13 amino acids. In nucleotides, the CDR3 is TGTGCTAGCAGCTTAGGGGGGGGCTACGAGCAGTACTTC. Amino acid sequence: CASSLGGGYEQYF. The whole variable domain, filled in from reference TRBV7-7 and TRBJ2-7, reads GAGVSQSPRYKVTKRGQDVTLRCDPISSHATLYWYQQALGQGPEFLTYFNYEAQPDKSGLPSDRFSAERPEGSISTLTIQRTEQRDSAMYRCASSLGGGYEQYFGPGTRLTVT.

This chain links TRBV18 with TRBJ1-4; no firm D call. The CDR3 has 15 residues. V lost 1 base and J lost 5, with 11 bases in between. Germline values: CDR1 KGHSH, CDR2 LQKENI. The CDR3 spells CASSPRGSSNEKLFF. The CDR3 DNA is TGTGCCAGCTCACCACGCGGATCGTCCAATGAAAAACTGTTTTTT.

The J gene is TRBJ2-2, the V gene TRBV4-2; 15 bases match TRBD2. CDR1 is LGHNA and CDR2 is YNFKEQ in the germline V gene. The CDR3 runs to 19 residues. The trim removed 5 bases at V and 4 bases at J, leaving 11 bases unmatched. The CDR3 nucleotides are TGTGCCAGCAGCGCGGGACTAGCGGGGGGCTACAGGAGCACCGGGGAGCTGTTTTTT. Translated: CASSAGLAGGYRSTGELFF.

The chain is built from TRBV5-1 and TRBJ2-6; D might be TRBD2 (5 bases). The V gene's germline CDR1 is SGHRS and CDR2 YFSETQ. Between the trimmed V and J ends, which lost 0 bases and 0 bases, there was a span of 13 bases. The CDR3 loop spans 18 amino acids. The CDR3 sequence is CASSLVGVGSSGANVLTF. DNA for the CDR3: TGCGCCAGCAGCTTGGTCGGGGTGGGGAGCTCTGGGGCCAACGTCCTGACTTTC.

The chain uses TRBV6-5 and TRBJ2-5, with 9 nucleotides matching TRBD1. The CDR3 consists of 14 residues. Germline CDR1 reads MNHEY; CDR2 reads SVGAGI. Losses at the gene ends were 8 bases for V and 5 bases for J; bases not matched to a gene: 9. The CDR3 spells CASLPTGGMETQYF. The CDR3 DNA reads TGTGCCAGCCTTCCGACAGGGGGGATGGAGACCCAGTACTTC.

The CDR3 nucleotides read TGTGCCTGGAGTGTATCCCGGGACAGACGATATGAAAAACTGTTTTTT. The encoded protein is CAWSVSRDRRYEKLFF. The chain joins TRBV30 to TRBJ1-4; TRBD1 aligns across 7 bases. The CDR3 covers 16 residues. Trimming at V came to 0 bases and at J to 6 bases, leaving 10 bases not matched to a gene. Germline V gene data show CDR1 as GTSNPN and CDR2 as SVGIG (reference sequence).

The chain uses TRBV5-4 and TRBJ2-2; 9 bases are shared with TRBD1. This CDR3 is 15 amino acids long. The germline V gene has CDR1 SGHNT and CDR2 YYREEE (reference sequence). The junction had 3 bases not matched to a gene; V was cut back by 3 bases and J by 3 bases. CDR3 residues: CASSYRGRDTGELFF. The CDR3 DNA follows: TGTGCCAGCAGCTACAGGGGGCGAGACACCGGGGAGCTGTTTTTT.

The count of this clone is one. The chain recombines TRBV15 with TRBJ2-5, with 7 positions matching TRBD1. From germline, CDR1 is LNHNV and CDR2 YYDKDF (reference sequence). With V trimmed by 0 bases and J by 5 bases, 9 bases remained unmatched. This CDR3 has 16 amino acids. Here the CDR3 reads CATSRDDPRRGETQYF. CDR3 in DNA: TGTGCCACCAGCAGAGATGATCCCCGCAGGGGGGAGACCCAGTACTTC.

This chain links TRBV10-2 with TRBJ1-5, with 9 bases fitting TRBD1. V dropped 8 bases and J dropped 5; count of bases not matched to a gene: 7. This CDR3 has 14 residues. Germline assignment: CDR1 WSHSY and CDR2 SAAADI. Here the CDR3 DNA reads TGCGCCAGCCGGACAGGGGCCACCTATCAGCCCCAGCATTTT. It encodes CASRTGATYQPQHF.

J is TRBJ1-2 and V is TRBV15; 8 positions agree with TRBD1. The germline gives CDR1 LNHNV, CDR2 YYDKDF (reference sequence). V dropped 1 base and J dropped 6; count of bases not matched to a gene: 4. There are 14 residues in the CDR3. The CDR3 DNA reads TGTGCCACCAGCAGAGGACAGGGGAGGAATGGCTACACCTTC. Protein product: CATSRGQGRNGYTF.

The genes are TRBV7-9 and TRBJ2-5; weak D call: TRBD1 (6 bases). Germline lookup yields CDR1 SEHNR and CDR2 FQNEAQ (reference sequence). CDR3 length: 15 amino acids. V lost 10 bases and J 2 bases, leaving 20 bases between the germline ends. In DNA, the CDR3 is TGTGCCACAGAAACTACCGGGACATCGCAAGAGACCCAGTACTTC. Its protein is CATETTGTSQETQYF. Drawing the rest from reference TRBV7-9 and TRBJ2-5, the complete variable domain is DTGVSQNPRHKITKRGQNVTFRCDPISEHNRLYWYRQTLGQGPEFLTYFQNEAQLEKSRLLSDRFSAERPKGSFSTLEIQRTEQGDSAMYLCATETTGTSQETQYFGPGTRLLVL.

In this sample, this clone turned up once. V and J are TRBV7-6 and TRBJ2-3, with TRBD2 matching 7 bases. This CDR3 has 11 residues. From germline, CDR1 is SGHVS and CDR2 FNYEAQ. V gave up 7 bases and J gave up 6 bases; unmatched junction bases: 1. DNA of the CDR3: TGTGCCAGCACGGGGGGTGATACGCAGTATTTT. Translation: CASTGGDTQYF.

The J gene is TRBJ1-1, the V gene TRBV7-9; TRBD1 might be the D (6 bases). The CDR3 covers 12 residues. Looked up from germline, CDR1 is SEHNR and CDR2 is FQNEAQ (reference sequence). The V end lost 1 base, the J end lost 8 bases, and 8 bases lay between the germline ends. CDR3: CASSLGQEEAFF. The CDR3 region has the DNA TGTGCCAGCAGCTTAGGACAGGAGGAAGCTTTCTTT.

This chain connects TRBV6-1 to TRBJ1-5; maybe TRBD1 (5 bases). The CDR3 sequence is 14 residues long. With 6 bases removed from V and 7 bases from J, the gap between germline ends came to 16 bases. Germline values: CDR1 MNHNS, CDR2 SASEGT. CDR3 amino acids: CASSHGRGEQPQHF. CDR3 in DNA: TGTGCCAGCAGCCATGGGAGGGGTGAACAGCCCCAGCATTTT.

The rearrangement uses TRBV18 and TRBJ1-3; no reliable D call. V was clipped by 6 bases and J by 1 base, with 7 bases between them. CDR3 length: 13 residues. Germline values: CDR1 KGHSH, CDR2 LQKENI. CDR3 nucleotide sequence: TGTGCCAGCTCGCCCAGGTCTGGAAACACCATATATTTT. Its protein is CASSPRSGNTIYF.

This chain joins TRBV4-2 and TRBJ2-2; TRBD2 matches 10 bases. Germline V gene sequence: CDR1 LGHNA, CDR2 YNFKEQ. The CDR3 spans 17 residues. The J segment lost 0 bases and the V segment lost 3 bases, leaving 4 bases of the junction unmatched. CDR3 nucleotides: TGTGCCAGCAGCCACTTAGCGGGGGGTCCGAACACCGGGGAGCTGTTTTTT. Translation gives CASSHLAGGPNTGELFF.

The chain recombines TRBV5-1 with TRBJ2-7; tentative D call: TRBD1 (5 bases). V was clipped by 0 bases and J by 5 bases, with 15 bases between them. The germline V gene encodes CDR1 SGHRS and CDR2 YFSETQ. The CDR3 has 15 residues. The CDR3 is CASSLASSGKNEQYF. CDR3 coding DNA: TGCGCCAGCAGCTTGGCCTCGTCAGGGAAAAACGAGCAGTACTTC.

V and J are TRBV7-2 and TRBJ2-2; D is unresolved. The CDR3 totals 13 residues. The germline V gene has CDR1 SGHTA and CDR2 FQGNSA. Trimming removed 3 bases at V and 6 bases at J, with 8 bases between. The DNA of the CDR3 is TGTGCCAGCAGCTTTTTTGGGCCCGGGGAGCTGTTTTTT. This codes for CASSFFGPGELFF.